One and the same sample provided the 32 T cell receptor delta chains below, sequenced in a study of γδ T cells in repeated Plasmodium falciparum infection (dated by TCRdb to 2020 to 2022). Vgamma9/Vdelta2+ and Vdelta2-negative gammadelta T cell populations were flow-sorted from peripheral blood mononuclear cells for bulk TCR repertoire analysis. Preparation of the library involved multiplex PCR. The sequencer was an Illumina MiSeq. TCRdb reprocessed the public data with the CATT caller; entries with the same nucleotide sequence were combined afterwards. A total of some 51,000 delta-chain clones appear in this sample, roughly 1.9% of them only once. The top ten constitute 20% to 25% of the sample. Sequenced sample: gamma-delta T cells from blood. The origin of the receptors is a pool of human donors (malaria-infected and uninfected, not separated).

This clone was seen ten or more times. The TCRdb protein, from a much larger clone, departs from this DNA's translation at residue 11, likely by read error; the protein shown derives from the DNA. V usage is TRDV2 and J usage is TRDJ1; D unresolved. Germline CDR1 and CDR2: GEAIGNYY and EKD. This CDR3 is built from 13 residues. The CDR3 region is CACDALSSDKPIF. The CDR3, as DNA: TGTGCCTGTGACGCCCTGTCGTCCGATAAACCCATCTTT.

For the CDR3, the DNA is TGTGCCTGTGACCCGGTCAGGGCCGGCTGGGGGATACCGTACACCGATAAACTCATCTTT. Its protein product is CACDPVRAGWGIPYTDKLIF. The chain has TRDV2 and TRDJ1; the match to TRDD3 covers 11 bases. The J gene was missing in TCRdb and was found by matching the end of the DNA to germline. J was trimmed by 0 bases and V by 3 bases; bases with no gene match: 17. This CDR3 contains 20 residues. Germline V CDR1 and CDR2: GEAIGNYY, EKD.

This clone has more than one count but fewer than ten. One base separates it from a far larger clone, so it is likely a read error. The same CDR3 is also encoded by other DNA sequences in this sample. V is TRDV1 and J is TRDJ1; 12 bases map to TRDD3. TCRdb is silent on the J gene; assignment here came from matching the DNA to germline. The CDR3 totals 24 residues. Per germline, CDR1 TSWWSYY and CDR2 QGS. This CDR3 is CALGELREGFWGIRLPHYTDKLIF. CDR3 coding DNA: TGTGCTCTTGGGGAACTCCGCGAGGGGTTCTGGGGGATACGCTTACCCCACTACACCGACAAACTCATCTTT.

In regard to this clone: The protein TCRdb gives is from a much larger clone and does not agree with this DNA's translation at residue 9, likely a read error; the protein shown here comes from the DNA. The chain uses TRDV1 and TRDJ1; 10 nucleotides align to TRDD3. In the absence of a J gene in TCRdb, the DNA was matched to germline to assign it here. The CDR3 spans 21 residues. V shed 6 bases, J shed 0 bases, and the junction held 22 bases outside the gene matches. CDR1 and CDR2 (germline): TSWWSYY, QGS. The CDR3 sequence: CALGVARGGGIRILYTDKLIF. CDR3 nucleotides: TGTGCTCTTGGAGTTGCCAGAGGCGGGGGGATACGAATCCTATACACCGATAAACTCATCTTT.

This clone was found a few times. TCRdb's entry gives the protein of a much larger clone, which mismatches this DNA's translation at residue 10, likely from a read error; the protein reported here is translated from the DNA. The chain joins TRDV3 to TRDJ1; 7 positions match TRDD3. TCRdb supplies no J gene; here it was assigned by aligning the nucleotide sequence to germline. The CDR3 spans 24 residues. From germline, CDR1 is TVYSNPD and CDR2 GDNSRS (reference sequence). J was trimmed by 0 bases and V by 2 bases; bases with no gene match: 36. CDR3 loop: CAFYHHFSRVRQTGDGWNTDKLIF. DNA for the CDR3: TGTGCCTTTTACCACCACTTTTCAAGGGTACGACAGACGGGGGATGGATGGAACACCGATAAACTCATCTTT.

This clone has at least ten counts. TCRdb has a much larger clone's protein, which differs at residue 10 from the translation of this DNA, likely because of a read error; what is shown is the protein translated from the DNA. The genes are TRDV1 and TRDJ2; TRDD3 matches 8 bases. As TCRdb names no J gene, one was assigned here on the basis of a DNA match to germline. The CDR3 has 21 amino acids. V trimming: 1 base; J trimming: 4 bases; junction bases outside the gene matches: 20. Germline V gene data show CDR1 as TSWWSYY and CDR2 as QGS. CDR3 sequence (DNA): TGTGCTCTTGGGGAACCACAGTTTTTCGCTGGGGGACGTTATCGGACAGCACAACTCTTCTTT. It is translated as CALGEPQFFAGGRYRTAQLFF.

On this clone: The mismatch at residue 13 between this DNA's translation and the TCRdb protein of a much larger clone likely reflects a read error; the protein shown is translated from the DNA. The CDR3 protein is CACDPLGGIHEVTDKLIF. CDR3 bases: TGTGCCTGTGACCCCTTAGGGGGGATACATGAGGTCACCGATAAACTCATCTTT. The chain has TRDV2 and TRDJ1, with 9 bases aligning to TRDD3. No J gene was available from TCRdb, and it was assigned here by a germline match of the DNA. The V gene's germline CDR1 is GEAIGNYY and CDR2 EKD. Losses at the gene ends were 3 bases for V and 1 base for J; bases not matched to a gene: 14. The CDR3 is 18 residues long.

Concerning this clone itself: The TCRdb record carries a much larger clone's protein, which differs from this DNA's translation at residue 7; a read error is the likely cause, and the protein listed here is the DNA translation. The genes are TRDV1 and TRDJ1, with TRDD3 matching 13 bases. Germline assignment: CDR1 TSWWSYY and CDR2 QGS. The CDR3 is made up of 24 amino acids. Trimming cost V 3 bases and J 0 bases; bases outside gene matches: 25. CDR3: CALGELVPHPTYWGIRHDTDKLIF. CDR3 nucleotide sequence: TGTGCTCTTGGGGAGCTGGTTCCTCACCCCACGTACTGGGGGATACGTCATGACACCGATAAACTCATCTTT.

This clone was observed many times. This DNA's translation differs at residue 12 from TCRdb's protein, which comes from a much larger clone; a read error is likely, and the protein shown is translated from the DNA. The DNA of the CDR3 is TGTGCCTTTAAGTTTCCTACTAGGCTGGGGGCTCTCACCGATAAACTCATCTTT. Translation: CAFKFPTRLGALTDKLIF. The V gene is TRDV3, the J gene TRDJ1, with D possibly being TRDD2 or TRDD3 (7 bases each). V was trimmed by 1 base and J by 1 base, leaving 25 bases between them. The germline gives CDR1 TVYSNPD, CDR2 GDNSRS (reference sequence). CDR3 length: 18 residues.

This clone was seen only a few times. The protein that TCRdb holds for this DNA derives from a much larger clone and differs from the translated DNA at residue 21, which likely indicates a read error; the protein shown here is translated from the DNA. The CDR3 DNA is TGTGCTCTTGGGGCCCCATTTTTCCCCTACACCCAACGTACTGGGGGATACGACGGGGCAGTACAACTCTTCTTT. It encodes CALGAPFFPYTQRTGGYDGAVQLFF. The chain uses TRDV1 and TRDJ2, with 13 bases identical to TRDD3. TCRdb supplies no J gene; here it was assigned by aligning the nucleotide sequence to germline. V was pared by 4 bases and J by 10 bases, with 36 bases of the junction left unmatched. The CDR3 extends over 25 amino acids. Germline V CDR1 and CDR2: TSWWSYY, QGS.

This clone was recorded at least ten times. This likely stems from a read error, as it lies one base from a far larger clone. Additional DNA sequences in this sample encode the identical CDR3. The V and J genes are TRDV3 and TRDJ1; 7 bases are shared with TRDD3. The J gene is absent in TCRdb and was assigned here via DNA matching to germline. The germline V gene has CDR1 TVYSNPD and CDR2 GDNSRS (reference sequence). The CDR3 consists of 13 residues. With V trimmed by 3 bases and J by 6 bases, 10 bases remained unmatched. CDR3 protein: CALSLWGPHKLIF. As DNA, the CDR3 is TGTGCCTTAAGTCTCTGGGGGCCGCATAAACTCATCTTT. The full variable domain, with the rest looked up from reference TRDV3 and TRDJ1, is CDKVTQSSPDQTVASGSEVVLLCTYDTVYSNPDLFWYRIRPDYSFQFVFYGDNSRSEGADFTQGRFSVKHILTQKAFHLVISPVRTEDSATYYCALSLWGPHKLIFGKGTRVTVEP.

Concerning this clone itself: The TCRdb protein comes from a much larger clone and disagrees with this DNA's translation at residue 10, likely due to a read error; the protein given here is derived from the DNA. V gene TRDV1 combines with J gene TRDJ1, with TRDD3 matching 11 bases. No J gene was available from TCRdb, and it was assigned here by a germline match of the DNA. Losses at the gene ends were 5 bases for V and 5 bases for J; bases not matched to a gene: 43. This CDR3 comprises 27 residues. Germline V gene sequence: CDR1 TSWWSYY, CDR2 QGS. The DNA for the CDR3 is TGTGCTCTTGGGCGACGCTTTGCCCTCATGGACTTGCAGTACTGGGGGATATCTTTTAGTCCCCTGGATAAACTCATCTTT. Translation gives CALGRRFALMDLQYWGISFSPLDKLIF.

The sample holds a few counts of this clone. The mismatch at residue 9 between this DNA's translation and the TCRdb protein of a much larger clone likely reflects a read error; the protein shown is translated from the DNA. The chain joins TRDV3 to TRDJ1; 7 bases match TRDD3. Matching the DNA to germline supplied the J gene, which TCRdb does not give. The ends lost 0 bases at V and 0 bases at J; junction bases unmatched: 25. Germline CDR1 and CDR2: TVYSNPD and GDNSRS (reference sequence). This CDR3 is built from 21 residues. CDR3 sequence (DNA): TGTGCCTTTAGCTTTATAGAGACGGTCTACATCTTCTGGGGGGACACCGATAAACTCATCTTT. Its protein is CAFSFIETVYIFWGDTDKLIF.

To note about this clone: The protein recorded in TCRdb matches a much larger clone and deviates from this DNA's translation at residue 12, suggesting a read error; the protein here is obtained by translating the DNA. The CDR3 sequence: CACDVVGGQGDRLIF. Written as DNA, the CDR3 is TGTGCCTGTGACGTGGTGGGGGGCCAAGGCGATAGACTCATCTTT. V and J are TRDV2 and TRDJ1, with D tentatively TRDD3 (6 bases). TCRdb carries no J gene annotation; the J gene was assigned here by matching the DNA with germline. This CDR3 spans 15 amino acids. Germline values: CDR1 GEAIGNYY, CDR2 EKD.

A remark on this clone: One base separates it from a far larger clone, so it is likely a read error. The sample contains more than one DNA sequence encoding this CDR3. The rearrangement links TRDV3 to TRDJ1, with TRDD3 identical over 10 bases. CDR1 and CDR2 from the germline V gene are TVYSNPD and GDNSRS (reference sequence). The CDR3 covers 16 residues. CDR3: CACVLLGDLYTDKLIF. The CDR3 region has the DNA TGTGCCTGTGTTTTACTGGGGGATTTGTACACCGATAAGCTCATCTTT.

Concerning this clone: This DNA's translation differs at residue 10 from TCRdb's protein, which comes from a much larger clone; a read error is likely, and the protein shown is translated from the DNA. The chain combines TRDV1 with TRDJ1; tentative D call: TRDD3 (5 bases). The J gene, missing from TCRdb, was assigned here through DNA to germline matching. The germline CDR1 and CDR2 sequences are TSWWSYY and QGS. V lost 5 bases to trimming and J lost 8 bases, with 18 bases between them. The CDR3 is 14 residues long. Here the CDR3 DNA reads TGTGCTCTTGGGAAAAACACCCGGGGACGAAAACTCATCTTT. Translated, it gives CALGKNTRGRKLIF.

This clone qualifies as medium-sized. This chain uses TRDV3 with TRDJ1, with a weak D call TRDD3 (5 bases). In germline, CDR1 is TVYSNPD, CDR2 GDNSRS (reference sequence). V lost 1 base and J 4 bases, leaving 25 bases between the germline ends. CDR3 length: 17 residues. The DNA for the CDR3 is TGTGCCTTTAACCTAGGTACGTACAGTACTGGTCGCGATAAACTCATCTTT. It encodes CAFNLGTYSTGRDKLIF.

This clone has more than one count but fewer than ten. A read error likely explains why the TCRdb protein, taken from a much larger clone, differs from this DNA's translation at residue 7; the protein shown is translated from the DNA. Other DNA variants within this sample encode the same CDR3. CDR3 protein: CALGEIALRYWGGYTDKLIF. CDR3 DNA: TGTGCTCTCGGGGAAATCGCCCTACGCTACTGGGGGGGGTACACCGATAAACTCATCTTT. The rearrangement joins TRDV1 to TRDJ1; 8 bases map to TRDD3. TCRdb leaves out the J gene; it was filled in here by matching the DNA to germline. Germline V gene data show CDR1 as TSWWSYY and CDR2 as QGS. The CDR3 sequence is 20 residues long.

This clone was seen more than once but under ten times. This likely came from a read error, as a far larger clone is one base away. Different DNA sequences within this sample yield the same CDR3. CDR3 sequence: CALGERTIVLPMRGGYAVLYTDKLIF. The CDR3 DNA follows: TGTGCCCTTGGGGAACGAACGATTGTCCTACCGATGAGAGGGGGATACGCCGTTTTATACACCGATAAACTCATCTTT. V is TRDV1 and J is TRDJ1, with 10 nucleotides matching TRDD3. The J gene was missing in TCRdb and was found by matching the end of the DNA to germline. The CDR3 is 26 amino acids. The germline gives CDR1 TSWWSYY, CDR2 QGS.

Notes on this clone: TCRdb pairs this DNA with a much larger clone's protein that differs at residue 22, likely a read error; the protein shown was translated from the DNA. No J gene was named, though the V gene is TRAV38-2/DV8; TRDD3, the table's D call, lacks a check against the DNA. CDR3 length equals 23 residues. Germline-derived CDR1 and CDR2 are TSESDYY and QEAYKQQN. The CDR3 here is CAYRSIELFPLLLGAKPGGKLTF. In nucleotides, the CDR3 is TGTGCTTATAGGAGTATAGAACTATTCCCCCTATTACTGGGGGCCAAACCTGGAGGTAAACTCACCTTT.

In its sample, this clone was seen a few times. A far larger clone is one nucleotide away, so this likely arose from a read error. At the DNA level, this CDR3 is encoded by other sequences in the same sample as well. The chain carries TRDV3 and TRDJ1; D is possibly TRDD1 (5 bases). Matching the DNA to germline supplied the J gene, which TCRdb does not give. V dropped 2 bases and J dropped 8 bases, with 21 bases sitting between them. The CDR3 consists of 14 residues. Germline CDR1 TVYSNPD, CDR2 GDNSRS (reference sequence). CDR3: CAFRSLSHSNKLIF. The CDR3 coding sequence is TGTGCCTTTCGATCACTTTCCCATAGTAACAAACTCATCTTT.

About this clone itself: A far larger clone is just one base off, so this is likely a read error. Other nucleotide sequences from this sample produce the same CDR3. The chain carries TRDV1 and TRDJ1, with 12 bases matching TRDD3. The J gene, not given by TCRdb, was assigned here from a germline match of the nucleotide sequence. The length of the CDR3 is 20 residues. Germline CDR1 and CDR2: TSWWSYY and QGS. The DNA of the CDR3 is TGTGCTCTTGGAGAACTACGTCCTTACTGGGGGATACCTCGAGCCGATAAACTCATCTTT. As protein: CALGELRPYWGIPRADKLIF.

This clone was detected many times. Given a far larger clone just one base away, this is likely a sequencing read error. The same CDR3 arises from other DNA sequences in this sample as well. The gene calls are TRDV2 and TRDJ1, with 8 bases fitting TRDD3. CDR1 GEAIGNYY and CDR2 EKD come from the germline V gene. Unmatched junction bases numbered 16, after V lost 1 base and J lost 4 bases. This CDR3 is built from 18 residues. CDR3 sequence (DNA): TGTGCCTGTGACACGGTTTCACTGGGGGCTACGGGGGACGATAAACTCATCTTT. This sequence encodes CACDTVSLGATGDDKLIF.

This clone came up many times. For this DNA, TCRdb reports the protein of a much larger clone, which diverges at residue 3, most likely from a read error; the protein presented here is translated directly from the DNA. V usage is TRDV3 and J usage is TRDJ1; 9 bases match TRDD3. V gave up 5 bases and J gave up 2 bases; unmatched junction bases: 21. This CDR3 spans 18 amino acids. In germline, CDR1 is TVYSNPD, CDR2 GDNSRS (reference sequence). This CDR3 is CALTASPAGGLPTDKLIF. As DNA, the CDR3 is TGTGCCCTTACAGCGAGTCCCGCTGGGGGATTACCAACCGATAAACTCATCTTT.

This clone was picked up many times. A far larger clone is one base from this, pointing to a likely read error. Other DNA sequences in this sample translate to the same CDR3. V and J are TRDV3 and TRDJ1; the D is unclear. No J gene was available from TCRdb, and it was assigned here by a germline match of the DNA. Trimming took off 3 bases at V and 0 bases at J, with 17 bases between the two ends. The germline V gene encodes CDR1 TVYSNPD and CDR2 GDNSRS (reference sequence). The CDR3 loop spans 15 amino acids. The chain's CDR3 is CAFPYFAYYTDKLIF. CDR3 DNA sequence: TGTGCCTTCCCATACTTTGCCTATTACACCGATAAACTCATCTTT.

This clone occurred many times. TCRdb has a much larger clone's protein, which differs at residue 8 from the translation of this DNA, likely because of a read error; what is shown is the protein translated from the DNA. The gene calls are TRDV2 and TRDJ1, with 9 bases that match TRDD3. The J gene is absent in TCRdb and was assigned here via DNA matching to germline. V lost 0 bases to trimming and J lost 0 bases; unmatched junction nucleotides: 13. The CDR3 spans 19 residues. Germline assignment: CDR1 GEAIGNYY and CDR2 EKD. DNA for the CDR3: TGTGCCTGTGACACCGGTAACCCCTACTGGGGGACCGACACCGATAAACTCATCTTT. Its protein is CACDTGNPYWGTDTDKLIF.

This clone was recorded a few times. A far larger clone is one base from this, pointing to a likely read error. Other nucleotide sequences from this sample produce the same CDR3. The chain is built from TRDV1 and TRDJ1, with TRDD2 as a possible D gene (6 bases). The V and J ends lost 4 bases and 7 bases respectively, with 34 bases between them. The CDR3 is made up of 20 amino acids. Germline CDR1 is TSWWSYY and CDR2 is QGS. CDR3 DNA: TGTGCTCTTGGGGGACGCTCCGTATTCCTATACCGTAACGGCGACCTTAAACTCATCTTT. This translates into CALGGRSVFLYRNGDLKLIF.

Concerning this clone itself: A read error is likely here: a far larger clone is one base away. The sample carries other DNA sequences with the same CDR3. The rearrangement uses TRDV2 and TRDJ1, with 11 bases matching TRDD3. Assignment of the J gene here rests on matching the DNA to germline, because TCRdb gives none. Germline V gene sequence: CDR1 GEAIGNYY, CDR2 EKD. The CDR3 totals 20 residues. Here the CDR3 reads CACDTVFSGGYASSTDKLIF. The CDR3 DNA is TGTGCTTGTGACACCGTCTTTAGTGGGGGATACGCATCAAGCACCGATAAACTCATCTTT.

In its sample, this clone was seen many times. This likely traces to a read error, being one base from a far larger clone. The sample has other DNA sequences that encode this CDR3 too. This chain joins TRDV2 and TRDJ3, with TRDD3 identical over 10 bases. TCRdb leaves out the J gene; it was filled in here by matching the DNA to germline. The CDR3 covers 21 residues. V lost 2 bases to trimming and J lost 3 bases; unmatched junction nucleotides: 15. The germline V gene has CDR1 GEAIGNYY and CDR2 EKD. The CDR3 here is CACDKLMGDTKTNWDTRQMFF. The CDR3 DNA sequence: TGTGCCTGTGACAAGTTGATGGGGGATACCAAGACGAACTGGGACACCCGACAGATGTTTTTC.

Remarks on this clone: The protein held in TCRdb is that of a much larger clone and does not match this DNA's translation at residue 13, likely because of a read error; the protein shown is translated from the DNA. The chain recombines TRDV1 with TRDJ1; 10 positions match TRDD3. The J gene is not listed in TCRdb, so it was assigned here from a DNA match to germline. CDR1 and CDR2 from the germline V gene are TSWWSYY and QGS. The J segment lost 1 base and the V segment lost 1 base, leaving 15 bases of the junction unmatched. This CDR3 has 20 residues. CDR3 amino acids: CALGERPPRWGICSTDKLIF. The DNA of the CDR3 is TGTGCTCTTGGGGAACGACCCCCCCGCTGGGGGATATGTTCCACCGATAAACTCATCTTT.

On this clone: TCRdb records a much larger clone's protein for this DNA, with a difference at residue 9 that likely arises from a read error; the protein given is the translation of the DNA. CDR3 region: CALGELGPTGDTDKLIF. The DNA of the CDR3 is TGTGCTCTTGGGGAACTAGGGCCTACTGGGGACACCGATAAACTCATCTTT. J is TRDJ1 and V is TRDV1; 7 bases agree with TRDD3. The J gene is not listed in TCRdb, so it was assigned here from a DNA match to germline. Germline trimming cut 0 bases from V and 0 bases from J; bases unmatched to any gene: 7. This CDR3 has 17 residues. From germline, CDR1 is TSWWSYY and CDR2 QGS.

The chain carries TRDV2 and TRDJ1, with 11 bases identical to TRDD3. The J gene was missing in TCRdb and was found by matching the end of the DNA to germline. CDR1 is GEAIGNYY, CDR2 EKD, per germline. CDR3 length: 19 amino acids. The V and J ends lost 1 base and 7 bases, in that order; junction bases with no gene match: 19. CDR3 amino acids: CACDTRVLGDNTRPGKLIF. In nucleotides, the CDR3 is TGTGCCTGTGACACGAGAGTACTGGGGGATAATACTAGGCCGGGTAAACTCATCTTT.